This record concerns one T cell receptor (beta chain) sequence. The clone's antigen remains unknown. No much larger clonotype is one base removed from it; base qualities were not supplied. The data derive from a study of blood T cells in healthy people across ages (dated by TCRdb to about 2015). In terms of the full investigation: In model experiments, template switching captured about one uniquely barcoded TCR beta cDNA molecule for every two T cells. The study analyzed two additional independent replicas of 1 million unique cDNA reads from the same blood draw for two donors, one aged 18 to 30 and one aged 80 or older. Using deep sequencing normalized with unique cDNA molecular identifiers, the study measured how TCR beta repertoire diversity changes with age. To avoid experimental bias, donors of different ages were randomly spread across the sequencing lanes. The donors were split into four age groups: young (average 16 years), middle-aged (roughly 39), aged (over 55) and long-lived (over 75). On the study overall, not on this receptor specifically: Estimates of total diversity based on one million sequenced T cells were regarded as lower bounds and as underestimates. A strong correlation was found between observed TCR beta diversity and the percentage of naive T cells measured by flow cytometry. Observed TCR beta diversity per million T cells fell roughly linearly with age, and a significant reduction was already apparent by age around 40. Because profiling used bulk unsorted PBMCs, naive and antigen-experienced compartments could not be compared conclusively. Because donor CMV infection status was unknown, age-related changes in expanded clonotypes were potentially confounded. Compared with the aged group, the long-lived group had more naive CD4+ T cells, fewer expanded clones and increased TCR diversity, suggesting age selection.

Library preparation used 5' RACE. The data were produced on an Illumina HiSeq 2500. A second PCR of about 6 to 11 cycles was run with a J-beta primer mix and a sample-barcoded 5' primer. A unique molecular identifier was introduced onto each TCR beta cDNA molecule by a template-switch 5' adaptor carrying 12 random nucleotides. Each sample yielded at least 3 million CDR3-containing paired-end reads. First-strand cDNA was synthesized from all RNA with the Mint cDNA synthesis kit, primed by a TRBC-specific oligonucleotide. All cDNA was treated with uracil-DNA glycosylase and then went through a first 18-cycle PCR with the universal primers M1SS and BC2_uni_R. The original pipeline was this. For normalization, 1 million high-quality reads were randomly selected from each sample, with every read carrying a distinct molecular identifier. Instead of being binned into consensus sequences, reads with shared molecular identifiers were discarded. MiTCR, set to a Q25 quality threshold and the strictest error-elimination algorithm, was used for CDR3 identification, clonotype clustering and error correction. A nonparametric unseen species model with Euler transformation was used to estimate a lower bound on total TCR beta diversity. TCRdb cleaned the public reads at Q25 with fastp, built clones with MiXCR and kept in-frame beta chains. Every distinct CDR3 protein forms one entry, paired with its most common genes and DNA. The V and J calls follow TCRdb's processing rather than the paper's. Across this sample there are some 1,500,000 distinct CDR3 sequences, with about 42% seen only once. The ten top clones hold approximately 4% of the sample.

Systemically healthy Caucasian individuals from Russia, some 38 in total and aged about 6 to 90 years, were included as donors. Each donor gave 8 to 10 milliliters of peripheral blood, drawn into EDTA-treated Vacutainer tubes. Ficoll-Paque density-gradient centrifugation was used to isolate PBMCs, with at least 6 million per sample. Trizol reagent was used to extract total RNA from PBMCs, with at least 5.5 micrograms per sample. The percentages of naive CD45RAhigh/CD27high T cells were determined by flow cytometry on a PBMC aliquot from every donor. V lost 0 bases and J lost 4 bases, and the count of bases not matched to a germline gene is 6. CDR1 and CDR2, per the germline V gene, are LGHNA and YSLEER. The CDR3 runs 17 residues from the cysteine to the phenylalanine. The CDR3 DNA has 51 bases and is translated from base 1.

This receptor was obtained from a woman younger than 30 in good health. The V gene is TRBV4-3 and the J gene is TRBJ2-1; TRBD2 lines up with 10 middle nucleotides. The sequencing sample was made of blood. CDR3 region: CASSQDERGGTYNEQFF. The sequenced DNA is TGCGCCAGCAGCCAAGATGAGCGGGGGGGCACGTACAATGAGCAGTTCTTC.